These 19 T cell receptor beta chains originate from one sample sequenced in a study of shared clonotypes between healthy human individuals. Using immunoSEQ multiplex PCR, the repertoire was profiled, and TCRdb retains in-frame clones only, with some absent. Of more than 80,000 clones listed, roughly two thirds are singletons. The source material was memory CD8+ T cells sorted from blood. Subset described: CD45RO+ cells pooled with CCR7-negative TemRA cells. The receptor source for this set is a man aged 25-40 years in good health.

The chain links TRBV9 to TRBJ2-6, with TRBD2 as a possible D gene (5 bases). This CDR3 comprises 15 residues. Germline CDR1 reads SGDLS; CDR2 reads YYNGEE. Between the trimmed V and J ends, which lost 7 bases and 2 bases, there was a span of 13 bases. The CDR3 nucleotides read TGTGCCAGCGCCCTCGGGAATACTGGGGCCAACGTCCTGACTTTC. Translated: CASALGNTGANVLTF.

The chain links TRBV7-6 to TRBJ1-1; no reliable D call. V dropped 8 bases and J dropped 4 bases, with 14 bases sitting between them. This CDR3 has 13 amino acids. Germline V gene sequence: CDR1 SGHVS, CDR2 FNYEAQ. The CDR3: CASGRDAGTEAFF. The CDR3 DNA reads TGTGCCAGCGGCAGAGACGCAGGCACTGAAGCTTTCTTT. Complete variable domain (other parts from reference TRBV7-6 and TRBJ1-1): GAGVSQSPRYKVTKRGQDVALRCDPISGHVSLYWYRQALGQGPEFLTYFNYEAQQDKSGLPNDRFSAERPEGSISTLTIQRTEQRDSAMYRCASGRDAGTEAFFGQGTRLTVV.

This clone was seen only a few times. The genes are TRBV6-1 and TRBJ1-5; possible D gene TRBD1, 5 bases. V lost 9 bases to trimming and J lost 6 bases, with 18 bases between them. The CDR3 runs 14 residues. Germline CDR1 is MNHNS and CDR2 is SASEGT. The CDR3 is CASRGSAGSQPQHF. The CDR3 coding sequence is TGTGCCAGTCGGGGGTCAGCAGGGTCTCAGCCCCAGCATTTT.

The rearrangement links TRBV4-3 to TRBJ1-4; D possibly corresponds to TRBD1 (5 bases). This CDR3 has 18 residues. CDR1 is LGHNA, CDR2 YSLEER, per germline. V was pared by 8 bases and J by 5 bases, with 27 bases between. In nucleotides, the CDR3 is TGCGCCAGCTCGCTGTCCAGGGCTCTCCCGGGAGAGAATGAAAAACTGTTTTTT. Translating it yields CASSLSRALPGENEKLFF.

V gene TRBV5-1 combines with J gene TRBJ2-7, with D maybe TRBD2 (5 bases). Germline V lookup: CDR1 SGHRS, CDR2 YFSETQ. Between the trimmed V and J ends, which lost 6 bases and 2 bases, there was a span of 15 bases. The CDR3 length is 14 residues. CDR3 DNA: TGCGCCAGCATCCAGCGGCTTTATACCTACGAGCAGTACTTC. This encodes CASIQRLYTYEQYF.

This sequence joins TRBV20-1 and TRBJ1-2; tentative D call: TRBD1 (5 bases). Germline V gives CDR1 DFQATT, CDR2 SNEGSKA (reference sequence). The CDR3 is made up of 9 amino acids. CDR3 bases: TGCACCCCCGGGGACGGCTACACCTTC. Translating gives CTPGDGYTF.

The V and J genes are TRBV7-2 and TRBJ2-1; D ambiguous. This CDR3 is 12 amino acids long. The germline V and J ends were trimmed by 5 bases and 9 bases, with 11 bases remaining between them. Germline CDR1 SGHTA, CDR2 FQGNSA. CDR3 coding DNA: TGTGCCAGCAGCATCCCCTCGGGTGAGCAGTTCTTC. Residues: CASSIPSGEQFF.

The DNA for the CDR3 is TGTGCCAGTAGTAATCTAGCGGGACTCGACAATGAGCAGTTCTTC. It yields the protein CASSNLAGLDNEQFF. V gene TRBV19 combines with J gene TRBJ2-1, with 9 bases that match TRBD2. CDR3 length equals 15 residues. After removal of 4 bases from V and 5 bases from J, the junction contained 6 bases not matched to a gene. CDR1 is LNHDA and CDR2 is SQIVND in the germline V gene (reference sequence).

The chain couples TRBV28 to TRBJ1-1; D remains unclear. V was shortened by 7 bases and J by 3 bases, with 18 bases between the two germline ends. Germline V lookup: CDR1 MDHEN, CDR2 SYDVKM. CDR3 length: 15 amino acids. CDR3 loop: CASKSPRDGDTEAFF. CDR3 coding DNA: TGTGCCAGCAAGTCTCCCCGGGATGGGGACACTGAAGCTTTCTTT.

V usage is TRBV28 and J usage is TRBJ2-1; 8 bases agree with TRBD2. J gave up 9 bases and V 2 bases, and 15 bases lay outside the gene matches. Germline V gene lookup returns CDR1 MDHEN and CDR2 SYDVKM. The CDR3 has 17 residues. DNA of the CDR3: TGTGCCAGCAGTTTACAAGCGGGGGAAATCGTCATCAGTGAGCAGTTCTTC. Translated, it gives CASSLQAGEIVISEQFF.

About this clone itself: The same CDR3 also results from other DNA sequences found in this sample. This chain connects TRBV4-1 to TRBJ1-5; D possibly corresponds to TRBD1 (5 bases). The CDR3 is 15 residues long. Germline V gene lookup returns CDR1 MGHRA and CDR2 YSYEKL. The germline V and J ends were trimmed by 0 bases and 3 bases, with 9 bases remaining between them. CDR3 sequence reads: CASSQDQGSNQPQHF. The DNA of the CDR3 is TGCGCCAGCAGCCAAGATCAGGGTTCCAATCAGCCCCAGCATTTT.

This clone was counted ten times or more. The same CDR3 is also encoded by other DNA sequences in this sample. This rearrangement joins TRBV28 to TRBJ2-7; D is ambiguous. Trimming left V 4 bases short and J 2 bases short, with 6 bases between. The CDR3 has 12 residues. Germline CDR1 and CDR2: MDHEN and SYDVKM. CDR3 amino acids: CASSSPTYEQYF. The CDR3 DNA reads TGTGCCAGCAGTTCACCTACCTACGAGCAGTACTTC.

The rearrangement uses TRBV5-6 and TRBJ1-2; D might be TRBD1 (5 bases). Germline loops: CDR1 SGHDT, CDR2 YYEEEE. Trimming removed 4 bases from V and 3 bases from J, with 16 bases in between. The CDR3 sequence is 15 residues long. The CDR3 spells CASSPAQGYDYGYTF. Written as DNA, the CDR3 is TGTGCCAGCAGCCCAGCCCAGGGATATGACTATGGCTACACCTTC.

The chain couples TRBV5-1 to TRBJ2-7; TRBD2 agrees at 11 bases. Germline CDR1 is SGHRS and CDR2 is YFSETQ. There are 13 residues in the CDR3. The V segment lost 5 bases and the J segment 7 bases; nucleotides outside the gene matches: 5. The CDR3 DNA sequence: TGCGCCAGCAGGCTAGCGGGAGGTGGGGAGCAGTACTTC. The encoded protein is CASRLAGGGEQYF.

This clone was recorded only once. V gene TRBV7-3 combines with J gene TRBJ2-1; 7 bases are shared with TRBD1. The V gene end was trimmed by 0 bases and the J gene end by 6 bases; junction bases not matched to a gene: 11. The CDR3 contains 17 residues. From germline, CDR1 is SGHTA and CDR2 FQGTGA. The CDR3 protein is CASSLTSTGPLANEQFF. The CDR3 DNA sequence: TGTGCCAGCAGCTTAACGTCGACAGGGCCTCTCGCCAATGAGCAGTTCTTC.

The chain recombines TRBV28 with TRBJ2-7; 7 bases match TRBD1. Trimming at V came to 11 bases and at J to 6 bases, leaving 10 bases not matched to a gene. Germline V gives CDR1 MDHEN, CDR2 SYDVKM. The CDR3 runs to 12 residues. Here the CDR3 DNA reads TGTGCCGGAAGACAGGGTGCAGGCGAGCAGTACTTC. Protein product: CAGRQGAGEQYF.

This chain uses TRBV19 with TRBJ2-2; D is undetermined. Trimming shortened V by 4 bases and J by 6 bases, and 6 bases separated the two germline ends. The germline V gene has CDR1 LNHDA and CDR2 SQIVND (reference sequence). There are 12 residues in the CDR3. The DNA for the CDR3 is TGTGCCAGTAGTAATGTACCCGGGGAGCTGTTTTTT. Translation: CASSNVPGELFF. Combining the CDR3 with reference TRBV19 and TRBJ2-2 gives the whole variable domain DGGITQSPKYLFRKEGQNVTLSCEQNLNHDAMYWYRQDPGQGLRLIYYSQIVNDFQKGDIAEGYSVSREKKESFPLTVTSAQKNPTAFYLCASSNVPGELFFGEGSRLTVL.

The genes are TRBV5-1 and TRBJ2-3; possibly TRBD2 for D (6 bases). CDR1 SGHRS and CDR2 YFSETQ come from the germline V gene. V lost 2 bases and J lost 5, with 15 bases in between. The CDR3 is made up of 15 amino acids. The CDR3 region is CASSFVQGGRDTQYF. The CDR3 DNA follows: TGCGCCAGCAGCTTTGTCCAGGGAGGACGAGATACGCAGTATTTT.

The CDR3 is CATRGGNYEQYF. The DNA of the CDR3 is TGTGCCACACGGGGCGGGAACTACGAGCAGTACTTC. The genes are TRBV6-1 and TRBJ2-7; maybe TRBD2 (6 bases). The CDR3 extends over 12 amino acids. Germline V gene data show CDR1 as MNHNS and CDR2 as SASEGT. V shed 10 bases and J shed 3 bases, with 13 bases lying between them.